The rows below give T cell receptor beta chains drawn from one sample of a study of blood T cell repertoires in COVID-19. Assay: immunoSEQ multiplex PCR; the TCRdb copy retains only in-frame clones and omits some. The data contain some 80,000 clones, roughly 76% of them singletons. Sequenced sample: peripheral blood. Receptors were obtained from a woman older than 75 with active or convalescent COVID-19. CDR3s include the opening cysteine and the closing phenylalanine or tryptophan. A D gene is named only where the DNA matches it firmly. Size values are once, few and many counts, or a class for expanded clones, and some rows have none.

V gene	J gene	D gene	clone size	CDR3 DNA	CDR3 protein
TRBV19	TRBJ1-6	.	few	TGTGCCAGTAGTATGTCCAGGGGAGAGTCGTCACCCCTCCACTTT	CASSMSRGESSPLHF
TRBV3-1/TRBV3-2	TRBJ1-2	.	.	TGTGCCAGCAGCCAAGACAGGGTGGGCTACACCTTC	CASSQDRVGYTF
TRBV15	TRBJ1-1	.	.	TGTGCCACCAGCATAGTTCAATCTGAAGCTTTCTTT	CATSIVQSEAFF
TRBV2	TRBJ1-2	.	.	TGTGCCAGCAGTTCCGAGCCGGGGGGCTACTATGGCTACACCTTC	CASSSEPGGYYGYTF
TRBV6-5	TRBJ2-7	TRBD1	.	TGTGCCAGCAGGGGGACAGGGGGCTCCGAGCAGTACTTC	CASRGTGGSEQYF
TRBV19	TRBJ2-5	TRBD2	.	TGTGCCAGTAGTGAAAGGCTAGCGGTAATTCAAGAGACCCAGTACTTC	CASSERLAVIQETQYF
TRBV18	TRBJ1-5	.	once	TGTGCCAGCTCCCGGGACAACTATCAGCCCCAGCATTTT	CASSRDNYQPQHF
TRBV4-1	TRBJ2-1	.	.	TGCGCCAGCAGCCACCTCACGGGATCCTACAATGAGCAGTTCTTC	CASSHLTGSYNEQFF
TRBV19	TRBJ1-4	TRBD1	.	TGTGCCAGTAGGATCGGGACAGGGGTGCGTGAAAAACTGTTTTTT	CASRIGTGVREKLFF
TRBV6-4	TRBJ2-1	TRBD2	.	TGTGCCAGCAGTGCCGTTAGCGGGGTGCTGTCCTACAATGAGCAGTTCTTC	CASSAVSGVLSYNEQFF
TRBV5-3	TRBJ1-5	TRBD1	.	TGTGCCAGAAGCTTCCCGAAGGGACAGACCAATCAGCCCCAGCATTTT	CARSFPKGQTNQPQHF
TRBV28	TRBJ1-1	.	.	TGTGCCAGCAGGGGATACAGGGAAAAAGCTTTCTTT	CASRGYREKAFF
TRBV7-8	TRBJ1-4	.	.	TGTGCCAGCAGCCCCTCTGGGGCGTTGGGTGAAAAACTGTTTTTT	CASSPSGALGEKLFF
TRBV6-5	TRBJ2-1	.	.	TGTGCCAGCAGGCCGGAGCGGTCCTACAATGAGCAGTTCTTC	CASRPERSYNEQFF
TRBV10-3	TRBJ1-1	TRBD1	once	TGTGCCATCAGCACCGGGACAGCCTATGAAGCTTTCTTT	CAISTGTAYEAFF
TRBV24-1	TRBJ2-2	TRBD1	.	TGTGCCACCAGTGAAACAGGGGGAGGGGAGCTGTTTTTT	CATSETGGGELFF
TRBV10-3	TRBJ1-2	.	.	TGTGCCACCAAGGACAGCCAAAACTATGGCTACACCTTC	CATKDSQNYGYTF
TRBV18	TRBJ1-1	.	few	TGTGCCAGCTCACAGGCAGGGGATGGAACTGAAGCTTTCTTT	CASSQAGDGTEAFF
TRBV3-1/TRBV3-2	TRBJ1-2	TRBD1	.	TGTGCCAGCAGCGTGGGACAGATATATGGCTACACCTTC	CASSVGQIYGYTF
TRBV19	TRBJ2-3	TRBD1	once	TGTGCCAGTAGCGCACAGGGGTTAGGTACAGATACGCAGTATTTT	CASSAQGLGTDTQYF